The clone carrying this T cell receptor (beta chain) turned up a few times. Antigen specificity is unknown. TCRdb recomputed calls from the 5' RACE reads with MiXCR, one row per CDR3 protein. The sample holds about 890,000 distinct CDR3 sequences, about 12% seen once. This record belongs to a study of identical twins. Overall study findings and caveats: Twin-shared out-of-frame alpha sequences showed excess low generation probability. Without tracking the same donors, conclusions rested on cross-sectional statistical analysis. Abundant beta clonotypes from cord blood had fewer insertions, unlike memory repertoires, which showed none. Invariant MAIT and iNKT cells are populations that could partly confound zero-insertion analyses.

Per the germline V gene, CDR1 is MGHRA and CDR2 is YSYEKL. V lost 4 bases to trimming and J lost 7 bases, with 17 bases between them. CDR3 size: 15 residues. These data were also filed under a second study, of yellow fever vaccine responses in identical twins.

The sequence was collected from a young woman in good health. The chain employs TRBV4-1 and TRBJ2-1; D may be TRBD1 (8 bases). The sample comprised PBMCs. The CDR3 nucleotides read TGCGCCAGCAGCCCAGGGGGCGGGAGAGGGAATGAGCAGTTCTTC. The encoded protein is CASSPGGGRGNEQFF.